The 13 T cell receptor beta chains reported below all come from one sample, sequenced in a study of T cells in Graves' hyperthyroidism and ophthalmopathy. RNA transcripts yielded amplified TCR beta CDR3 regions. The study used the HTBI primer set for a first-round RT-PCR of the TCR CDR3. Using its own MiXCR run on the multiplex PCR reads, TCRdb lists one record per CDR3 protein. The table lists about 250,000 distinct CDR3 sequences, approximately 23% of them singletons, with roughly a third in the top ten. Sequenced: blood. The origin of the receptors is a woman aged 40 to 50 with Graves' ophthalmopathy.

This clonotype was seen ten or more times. CDR3 bases: TGTGCCATCAGTGAAGGGGGCGGCTCACCCCTCCACTTT. Translation gives CAISEGGGSPLHF. This rearrangement joins TRBV10-3 to TRBJ1-6; 7 bases agree with TRBD1. The V gene end was trimmed by 3 bases and the J gene end by 10 bases; junction bases not matched to a gene: 3. CDR3 size: 13 residues. Germline loops: CDR1 ENHRY, CDR2 SYGVKD.

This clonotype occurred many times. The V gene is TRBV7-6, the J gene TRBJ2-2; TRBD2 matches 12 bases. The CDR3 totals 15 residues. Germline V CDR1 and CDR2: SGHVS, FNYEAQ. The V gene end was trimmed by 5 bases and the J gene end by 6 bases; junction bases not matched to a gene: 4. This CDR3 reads CASSRTSGRPGELFF. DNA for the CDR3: TGTGCCAGCAGCCGTACTAGCGGGAGGCCCGGGGAGCTGTTTTTT. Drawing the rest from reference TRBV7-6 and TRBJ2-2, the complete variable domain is GAGVSQSPRYKVTKRGQDVALRCDPISGHVSLYWYRQALGQGPEFLTYFNYEAQQDKSGLPNDRFSAERPEGSISTLTIQRTEQRDSAMYRCASSRTSGRPGELFFGEGSRLTVL.

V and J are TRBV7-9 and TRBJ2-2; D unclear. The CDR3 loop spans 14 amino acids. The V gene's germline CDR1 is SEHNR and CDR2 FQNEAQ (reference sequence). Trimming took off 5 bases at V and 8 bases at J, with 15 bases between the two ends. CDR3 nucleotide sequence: TGTGCCAGCAGCCCTTCTAGTGCGTCGGGGGAGCTGTTTTTT. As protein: CASSPSSASGELFF.

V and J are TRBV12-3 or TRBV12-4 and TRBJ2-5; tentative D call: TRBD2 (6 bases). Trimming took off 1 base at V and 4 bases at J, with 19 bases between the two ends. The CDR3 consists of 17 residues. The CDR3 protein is CASSLEAAGGARETQYF. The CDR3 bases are TGTGCCAGCAGTTTAGAAGCGGCGGGCGGGGCCCGAGAGACCCAGTACTTC.

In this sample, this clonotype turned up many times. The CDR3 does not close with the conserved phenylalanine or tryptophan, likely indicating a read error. The CDR3 bases are TGCGCCAGCAGCTACGGGACTAGCGGGAGTCCCCTAGACACCGGGGAGCTGTTTTCT. It specifies CASSYGTSGSPLDTGELFS. The chain is built from TRBV5-1 and TRBJ2-2, with 14 bases matching TRBD2. CDR1 is SGHRS, CDR2 YFSETQ, per germline. This CDR3 contains 19 residues. Trimming at V came to 3 bases and at J to 3 bases, leaving 10 bases not matched to a gene.

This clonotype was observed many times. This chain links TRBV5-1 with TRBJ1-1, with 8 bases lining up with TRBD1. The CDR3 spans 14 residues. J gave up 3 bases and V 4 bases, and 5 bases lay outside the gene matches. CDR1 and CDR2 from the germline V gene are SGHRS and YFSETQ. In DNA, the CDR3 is TGCGCCAGCAGCCTGGACAGGGTCTACACTGAAGCTTTCTTT. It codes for CASSLDRVYTEAFF.

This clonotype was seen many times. The CDR3 protein is CASSPKGIGGYTF. The CDR3 nucleotides are TGTGCCAGCAGTCCCAAAGGGATCGGTGGCTACACCTTC. The chain couples TRBV12-3 or TRBV12-4 to TRBJ1-2; D gene unclear. This CDR3 comprises 13 residues. Trimming removed 5 bases at V and 7 bases at J, with 14 bases between.

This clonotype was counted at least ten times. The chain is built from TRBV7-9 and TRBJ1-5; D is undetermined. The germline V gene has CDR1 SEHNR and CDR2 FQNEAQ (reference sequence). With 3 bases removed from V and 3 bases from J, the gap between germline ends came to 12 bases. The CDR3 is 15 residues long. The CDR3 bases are TGTGCCAGCAGCTTTTCGGGCACGAACAATCAGCCCCAGCATTTT. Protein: CASSFSGTNNQPQHF.

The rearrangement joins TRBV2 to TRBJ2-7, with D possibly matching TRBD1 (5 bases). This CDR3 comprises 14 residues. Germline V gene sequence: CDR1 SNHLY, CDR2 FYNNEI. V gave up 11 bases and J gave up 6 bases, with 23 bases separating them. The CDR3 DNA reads TGTGCCTACCGAAGGGCAGGGAACCCTCCCGAGCAGTACTTC. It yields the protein CAYRRAGNPPEQYF. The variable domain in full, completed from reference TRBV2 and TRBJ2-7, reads EPEVTQTPSHQVTQMGQEVILRCVPISNHLYFYWYRQILGQKVEFLVSFYNNEISEKSEIFDDQFSVERPDGSNFTLKIRSTKLEDSAMYFCAYRRAGNPPEQYFGPGTRLTVT.

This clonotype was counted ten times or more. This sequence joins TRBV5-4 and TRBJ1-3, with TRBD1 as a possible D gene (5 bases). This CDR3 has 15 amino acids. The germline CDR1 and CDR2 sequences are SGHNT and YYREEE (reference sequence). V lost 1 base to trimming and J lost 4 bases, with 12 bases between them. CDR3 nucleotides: TGTGCCAGCAGCTTGTGGTCGGGGGGAGGAAACACCATATATTTT. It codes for CASSLWSGGGNTIYF. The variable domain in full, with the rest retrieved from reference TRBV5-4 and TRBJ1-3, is ETGVTQSPTHLIKTRGQQVTLRCSSQSGHNTVSWYQQALGQGPQFIFQYYREEENGRGNFPPRFSGLQFPNYSSELNVNALELDDSALYLCASSLWSGGGNTIYFGEGSWLTVV.

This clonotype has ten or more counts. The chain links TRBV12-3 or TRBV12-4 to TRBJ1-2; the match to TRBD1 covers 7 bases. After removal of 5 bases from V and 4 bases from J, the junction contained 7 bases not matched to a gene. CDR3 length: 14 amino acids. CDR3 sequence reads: CASSPTGEGYGYTF. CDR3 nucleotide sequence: TGTGCCAGCAGTCCCACAGGGGAGGGCTATGGCTACACCTTC.

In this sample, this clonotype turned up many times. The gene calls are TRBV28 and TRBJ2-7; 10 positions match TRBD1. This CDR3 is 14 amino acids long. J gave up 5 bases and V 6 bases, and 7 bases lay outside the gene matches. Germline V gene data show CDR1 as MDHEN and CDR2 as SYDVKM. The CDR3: CASSSPGTGDEQYF. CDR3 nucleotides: TGTGCCAGCAGCTCCCCCGGGACAGGGGACGAGCAGTACTTC. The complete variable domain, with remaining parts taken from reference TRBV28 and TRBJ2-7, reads DVKVTQSSRYLVKRTGEKVFLECVQDMDHENMFWYRQDPGLGLRLIYFSYDVKMKEKGDIPEGYSVSREKKERFSLILESASTNQTSMYLCASSSPGTGDEQYFGPGTRLTVT.

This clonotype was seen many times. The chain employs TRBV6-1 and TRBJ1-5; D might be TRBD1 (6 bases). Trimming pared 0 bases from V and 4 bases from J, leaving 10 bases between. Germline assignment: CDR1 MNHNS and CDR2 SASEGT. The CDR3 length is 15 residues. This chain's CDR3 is CASSEALDRNQPQHF. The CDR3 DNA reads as TGTGCCAGCAGTGAAGCGTTGGACAGAAATCAGCCCCAGCATTTT.